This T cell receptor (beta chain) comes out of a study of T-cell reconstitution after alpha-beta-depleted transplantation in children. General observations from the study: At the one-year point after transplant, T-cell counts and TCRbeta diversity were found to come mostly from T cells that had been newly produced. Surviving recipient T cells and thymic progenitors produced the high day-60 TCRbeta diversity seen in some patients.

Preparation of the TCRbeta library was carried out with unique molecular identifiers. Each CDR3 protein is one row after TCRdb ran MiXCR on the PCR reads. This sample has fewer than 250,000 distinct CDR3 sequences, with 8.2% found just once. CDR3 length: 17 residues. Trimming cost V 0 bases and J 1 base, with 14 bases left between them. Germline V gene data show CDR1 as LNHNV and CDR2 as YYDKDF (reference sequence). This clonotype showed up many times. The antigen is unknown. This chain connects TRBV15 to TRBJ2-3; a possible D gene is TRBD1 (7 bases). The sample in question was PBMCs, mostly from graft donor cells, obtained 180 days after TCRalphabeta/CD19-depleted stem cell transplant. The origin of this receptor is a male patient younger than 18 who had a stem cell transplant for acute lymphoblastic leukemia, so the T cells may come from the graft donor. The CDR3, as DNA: TGTGCCACCAGCAGAGATACCAGGGGGGACGGCACAGATACGCAGTATTTT. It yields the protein CATSRDTRGDGTDTQYF.